This TCR beta chain was obtained from a study of early T cells in non-severe SARS-CoV-2 infection. Study-wide context: Unsorted whole blood bulk RNA was sequenced, with unpaired chains. Whole-study results and caveats: The VDJdb matching leaned toward anti-spike CD8 responses and overlooked private and CD4 specificities.

cDNA molecules, individually, were tagged with unique molecular identifiers. TCRdb re-called the 5' RACE reads through MiXCR, storing one row per CDR3 protein. The table lists some 45,000 distinct CDR3 sequences, roughly 10% of them singletons. The J segment lost 4 bases and the V segment lost 6 bases, leaving 7 bases of the junction unmatched. Germline CDR1 is MDHEN and CDR2 is SYDVKM. The CDR3 loop spans 17 amino acids. This clonotype came up a few times. Its specificity is not known. The sequence was obtained from an adult who was a healthcare worker with PCR-confirmed SARS-CoV-2 infection or an uninfected control (not recorded which). This chain links TRBV28 with TRBJ2-2, with TRBD2 matching 14 bases. Here the sequenced sample was whole blood, taken at baseline. This CDR3 reads CASSQGTSGRGTGELFF. As DNA, the CDR3 is TGTGCCAGCAGCCAAGGGACTAGCGGGAGAGGCACCGGGGAGCTGTTTTTT. Full variable domain (remainder filled in from reference TRBV28 and TRBJ2-2): DVKVTQSSRYLVKRTGEKVFLECVQDMDHENMFWYRQDPGLGLRLIYFSYDVKMKEKGDIPEGYSVSREKKERFSLILESASTNQTSMYLCASSQGTSGRGTGELFFGEGSRLTVL.